Listed below are T cell receptor beta chains from one sample, sequenced in a study of blood T cell repertoires in COVID-19. The protocol was immunoSEQ multiplex PCR, while the TCRdb copy is restricted to in-frame clones and leaves out a portion. The sample holds under 60,000 clones, 87% seen once. The sample taken for sequencing was peripheral blood. The receptor source for this set is a woman between 55 and 75 years old with COVID-19, enrolled during active disease. CDR3s include the opening cysteine and the closing phenylalanine or tryptophan. The order of the fields is D gene, V gene, CDR3 protein. A D gene is named only where the DNA matches it firmly.

NA,TRBV2,CASSGFRVGTGELFF
NA,TRBV7-2,CASSLNPNSEETQYF
NA,TRBV6-5,CASSYTENTEAFF
TRBD1,TRBV28,CASTSTGQGNQPQHF
TRBD1,TRBV18,CASPPPTGNHEQYF
TRBD1,TRBV18,CASSPIGRDSNNSPLHF
NA,TRBV30,CAWGGEFGQPQHF
NA,TRBV5-1,CASSLAKTNTGELFF
TRBD1,TRBV2,CASRRDSYNSPLHF
NA,TRBV21-1,CASSLQGQAYTSGELFF
TRBD1,TRBV29-1,CSVTDRADTEAFF
TRBD1,TRBV4-1,CASSQERPQQGVTYEQYF
NA,TRBV2,CAARRREPEAFF
NA,TRBV27,CASSSGLEQFF
TRBD1,TRBV14,CASSQIQGVGNTIYF
NA,TRBV5-4,CASSSRQNEKLFF
NA,TRBV7-2,CASSFRTVRRSLHF
NA,TRBV4-1,CASRPQANTEAFF
TRBD2,TRBV3-1/TRBV3-2,CASSQGIGTSGIGSRTGELFF
NA,TRBV10-1,CASSADFTSYNEQFF
TRBD1,TRBV6-5,CASSYPTGGMETQYF
TRBD2,TRBV19,CASSIRGGSLGEQFF
TRBD2,TRBV4-2,CASSRGGLAGVYPYEQYF
TRBD1,TRBV28,CASSFEGAHQPQHF
NA,TRBV7-8,CASSLATGTTGNTIYF
TRBD1,TRBV28,CASSFEGARPGQPQHF
TRBD1,TRBV27,CASRRQGINSNYGYTF
NA,TRBV2,CASSGRDYNQPQHF
NA,TRBV6-5,CASSQSNYGYTF
TRBD2,TRBV6-2/TRBV6-3,CASSRSPSGSIPPEQYF
TRBD1,TRBV25-1,CASRGGVEQFF
NA,TRBV2,CASSEGAAYEQYF
NA,TRBV10-3,CAISERGGLDEKLFF
TRBD1,TRBV24-1,CATSEKQGWLETQYF
NA,TRBV28,CASSLVPGTYNSPLHF
NA,TRBV19,CASSISATNEKLFF
TRBD1,TRBV7-9,CASSDDSGTGGYSNQPQHF
NA,TRBV3-1/TRBV3-2,CASSQDLGPRRNYGYTF
TRBD1,TRBV3-1/TRBV3-2,CASSQDRGFPYEQYF
NA,TRBV28,CASSLGPRRGEAFF
NA,TRBV10-3,CAISESWGGGARIAETQYF
NA,TRBV7-2,CASSLAWGQANTEAFF
TRBD1,TRBV19,CASTEDRRHQPQHF
TRBD1,TRBV19,CASSRGQGAVIDTQYF
NA,TRBV9,CASSVARNNSPLHF
TRBD1,TRBV18,CASSLLSDRGAAYEQYF
TRBD2,TRBV5-1,CASSLKTSHNEQFF
TRBD1,TRBV5-4,CASSFRDRGSYEQYF
NA,TRBV7-8,CASSLVVGGNQPQHF
TRBD1,TRBV5-5,CASSPLNTGAEQFF
TRBD1,TRBV4-1,CASSQAFRGQNEQYF
TRBD1,TRBV4-2,CASSQGQGNSGANVLTF
NA,TRBV3-1/TRBV3-2,CASSQVTGHHGYTF
TRBD2,TRBV30,CAWSSSGGDTQYF
TRBD2,TRBV14,CASSHLAGVYNEQFF
TRBD1,TRBV5-1,CASSLAPPLTGKETQYF
TRBD2,TRBV15,CATTPDAGQREGHGKNIQYF
NA,TRBV2,CASSDPAAGRTEAFF